This is a list of T cell receptor beta chains from one sample in a study of tumor-infiltrating lymphocytes in oesophageal squamous cell carcinoma. TCRdb re-derived calls from the PCR reads in MiXCR, one entry per CDR3 protein. The sample consists of about 12,000 distinct CDR3 sequences, about 52% of them appearing once. Sequenced input: esophageal tumor tissue. All receptors derive from a female donor with esophageal squamous cell carcinoma. The CDR3 runs from the conserved cysteine through the conserved F or W. Fields, in order: clone size, D gene, V gene, J gene, CDR3 length, CDR3 DNA, CDR3 protein. The D gene is left open where the match is weak. Size is stated for part of the rows, as once, few or many counts, or as a class when the clone is expanded.

abundance: -
d_gene: -
v_gene: TRBV7-3
j_gene: TRBJ2-5
len: 13
CDR3nt: TGTGCCAGCAGCGCAACTACGCTAGAGACCCAGTACTTC
CDR3aa: CASSATTLETQYF

abundance: -
d_gene: -
v_gene: TRBV7-9
j_gene: TRBJ2-5
len: 13
CDR3nt: TGTGCCAGCAGCACTAGGGCGGGAGAGACCCAGTACTTC
CDR3aa: CASSTRAGETQYF

abundance: -
d_gene: TRBD1
v_gene: TRBV7-6
j_gene: TRBJ2-5
len: 14
CDR3nt: TGTGCTAGCAGCTTCGGGACAGCCCAAGAGACCCAGTACTTC
CDR3aa: CASSFGTAQETQYF

abundance: few
d_gene: -
v_gene: TRBV7-2
j_gene: TRBJ2-5
len: 15
CDR3nt: TGTGCCAGCAGCCCAGACGGGTACTTCCAAGAGACCCAGTACTTC
CDR3aa: CASSPDGYFQETQYF

abundance: large
d_gene: TRBD1
v_gene: TRBV7-2
j_gene: TRBJ2-7
len: 12
CDR3nt: TGTGCCAGCAGCTTCGGGACAGCCGAGCAGTACTTC
CDR3aa: CASSFGTAEQYF

abundance: -
d_gene: -
v_gene: TRBV25-1
j_gene: TRBJ1-1
len: 13
CDR3nt: TGTGCCAGCAGTGAATCGACACTTCGGAGGGCTTTCTTT
CDR3aa: CASSESTLRRAFF

abundance: -
d_gene: -
v_gene: TRBV6-1
j_gene: TRBJ2-7
len: 13
CDR3nt: TGTGCCGGGGGGGCGGGCACTTCCTACGAGCAGTACTTC
CDR3aa: CAGGAGTSYEQYF

abundance: -
d_gene: TRBD1
v_gene: TRBV7-2
j_gene: TRBJ1-1
len: 13
CDR3nt: TGTGCCAGCAATAGGGACAGGGTGACTGAAGCTTTCTTT
CDR3aa: CASNRDRVTEAFF

abundance: -
d_gene: TRBD1
v_gene: TRBV7-9
j_gene: TRBJ2-7
len: 16
CDR3nt: TGTGCCAGCAGCTTAGTGGGACAGGGGGTCTCCTACGAGCAGTACTTC
CDR3aa: CASSLVGQGVSYEQYF

abundance: few
d_gene: TRBD1
v_gene: TRBV7-2
j_gene: TRBJ1-4
len: 14
CDR3nt: TGTGCCAGCAGCCCCCCTGGGACAGCTGAAAAACTGTTTTTT
CDR3aa: CASSPPGTAEKLFF

abundance: -
d_gene: -
v_gene: TRBV7-2
j_gene: TRBJ2-5
len: 15
CDR3nt: TGTGCCAGCATCGATTCTACTACGGCCCAAGAGACCCAGTACTTC
CDR3aa: CASIDSTTAQETQYF

abundance: -
d_gene: TRBD2
v_gene: TRBV12-3/TRBV12-4
j_gene: TRBJ2-1
len: 14
CDR3nt: TGTGCCAGCAGCGGACTAGCGGGTTACAATGAGCAGTTCTTC
CDR3aa: CASSGLAGYNEQFF

abundance: medium-sized
d_gene: -
v_gene: TRBV6-1
j_gene: TRBJ1-4
len: 14
CDR3nt: TGTGCCAGCAGTTTAACAGGATTCAATGAAAAACTGTTTTTT
CDR3aa: CASSLTGFNEKLFF

abundance: -
d_gene: -
v_gene: TRBV10-3
j_gene: TRBJ2-3
len: 11
CDR3nt: TGTGCCATCAGTGCCGCAGATACGCAGTATTTT
CDR3aa: CAISAADTQYF

abundance: -
d_gene: -
v_gene: TRBV7-3
j_gene: TRBJ2-3
len: 12
CDR3nt: TGTGCCAGCAGCCCGAGCACAGATACGCAGTATTTT
CDR3aa: CASSPSTDTQYF

abundance: medium-sized
d_gene: -
v_gene: TRBV12-3/TRBV12-4
j_gene: TRBJ2-5
len: 13
CDR3nt: TGTGCCAGCAGTTTAGGACTTCAAGAGACCCAGTACTTC
CDR3aa: CASSLGLQETQYF

abundance: -
d_gene: TRBD2
v_gene: TRBV7-9
j_gene: TRBJ2-4
len: 14
CDR3nt: TGTGCCAGCAGCCGGACCGCGGGGGGTAACATTCAGTACTTC
CDR3aa: CASSRTAGGNIQYF

abundance: few
d_gene: -
v_gene: TRBV7-8
j_gene: TRBJ2-7
len: 15
CDR3nt: TGTGCCAGCAGCTTGTATGCCCAGGGTAACTACGAGCAGTACTTC
CDR3aa: CASSLYAQGNYEQYF

abundance: medium-sized
d_gene: TRBD1
v_gene: TRBV6-1
j_gene: TRBJ1-2
len: 17
CDR3nt: TGTGCCAGCTCCTTCCGGGACAGGAGGAGTGCTAACTATGGCTACACCTTC
CDR3aa: CASSFRDRRSANYGYTF

abundance: many
d_gene: -
v_gene: TRBV4-1
j_gene: TRBJ2-3
len: 17
CDR3nt: TGCGCCAGCAGCCAAGGTTGGACAGCTTCTAGCACAGATACGCAGTATTTT
CDR3aa: CASSQGWTASSTDTQYF

abundance: -
d_gene: TRBD1
v_gene: TRBV7-8
j_gene: TRBJ2-7
len: 14
CDR3nt: TGTGCCAGCAGCACAACCAGGGGGAGCGACGAGCAGTACTTC
CDR3aa: CASSTTRGSDEQYF

abundance: -
d_gene: -
v_gene: TRBV7-2
j_gene: TRBJ2-7
len: 14
CDR3nt: TGTGCCAGCAGCTCAGGGACGGAGACCTACGAGCAGTACTTC
CDR3aa: CASSSGTETYEQYF

abundance: few
d_gene: TRBD2
v_gene: TRBV6-6
j_gene: TRBJ2-1
len: 20
CDR3nt: TGTGCCAGCAGTTACAGGCTAGCGGGATTAGAGCTGGTCTCCTACAATGAGCAGTTCTTC
CDR3aa: CASSYRLAGLELVSYNEQFF

abundance: -
d_gene: TRBD2
v_gene: TRBV7-4
j_gene: TRBJ2-1
len: 15
CDR3nt: TGTGCCAGCAGCTTAGGAAAGGGGACTAACAATGAGCAGTTCTTC
CDR3aa: CASSLGKGTNNEQFF

abundance: few
d_gene: -
v_gene: TRBV27
j_gene: TRBJ2-3
len: 17
CDR3nt: TGTGCCAGCAGTTTATACCCCACGGGATTTGGCACAGATACGCAGTATTTT
CDR3aa: CASSLYPTGFGTDTQYF

abundance: -
d_gene: -
v_gene: TRBV7-3
j_gene: TRBJ2-2
len: 15
CDR3nt: TGTGCCAGCAGCTTAATCCCCCTGGACACCGGGGAGCTGTTTTTT
CDR3aa: CASSLIPLDTGELFF

abundance: once
d_gene: TRBD2
v_gene: TRBV12-3/TRBV12-4
j_gene: TRBJ2-5
len: 16
CDR3nt: TGTGCCAGCAACTTCGGGACTAGCGGGAGCACAGAGACCCAGTACTTC
CDR3aa: CASNFGTSGSTETQYF

abundance: many
d_gene: -
v_gene: TRBV12-3/TRBV12-4
j_gene: TRBJ1-2
len: 16
CDR3nt: TGTGCCAGCAGTCTGGGAAGGAACAGGGTAAACTATGGCTACACCTTC
CDR3aa: CASSLGRNRVNYGYTF

abundance: -
d_gene: -
v_gene: TRBV7-3
j_gene: TRBJ2-5
len: 12
CDR3nt: TGTGCCAGCAGCGGAATTGGTGAGACCCAGTACTTC
CDR3aa: CASSGIGETQYF

abundance: -
d_gene: -
v_gene: TRBV5-4
j_gene: TRBJ1-6
len: 15
CDR3nt: TGTGCCAGCAGCTTGCAGGGATTGGGAGAATCACCCCTCCACTTT
CDR3aa: CASSLQGLGESPLHF

abundance: once
d_gene: TRBD2
v_gene: TRBV7-3
j_gene: TRBJ2-5
len: 16
CDR3nt: TGTGCCAGCAGCTTAACGGAAGCGGGGGGCCCAGAGACCCAGTACTTC
CDR3aa: CASSLTEAGGPETQYF

abundance: many
d_gene: -
v_gene: TRBV4-3
j_gene: TRBJ2-3
len: 14
CDR3nt: TGCGCCAGCAGCCAAGATGGTGGGGCAGATACGCAGTATTTT
CDR3aa: CASSQDGGADTQYF

abundance: many
d_gene: TRBD2
v_gene: TRBV19
j_gene: TRBJ2-1
len: 12
CDR3nt: TGTGCCAGTAGTACTACTAGCGGGAGGGAGTTCTTC
CDR3aa: CASSTTSGREFF

abundance: -
d_gene: -
v_gene: TRBV7-2
j_gene: TRBJ2-3
len: 13
CDR3nt: TGTGCCAGCAGCTTATCCCCAGGGGATCCGCAGTATTTT
CDR3aa: CASSLSPGDPQYF

abundance: few
d_gene: -
v_gene: TRBV6-1
j_gene: TRBJ2-6
len: 15
CDR3nt: TGTGCCAGCAGTCCTCTACTCTCTGGGGCCAACGTCCTGACTTTC
CDR3aa: CASSPLLSGANVLTF

abundance: -
d_gene: -
v_gene: TRBV6-1
j_gene: TRBJ2-1
len: 16
CDR3nt: TGTGCCAGCAGGTACGGTGGAGCGGGCCCCTCCTACGAGCAGTTCTTC
CDR3aa: CASRYGGAGPSYEQFF

abundance: -
d_gene: -
v_gene: TRBV7-3
j_gene: TRBJ2-5
len: 14
CDR3nt: TGTGCCAGCAGCTTTCAGGGGTCGGACAATGAGCAGTACTTC
CDR3aa: CASSFQGSDNEQYF

abundance: -
d_gene: TRBD1
v_gene: TRBV6-6
j_gene: TRBJ1-5
len: 14
CDR3nt: TGTGCCAGCAGACCTGACAGGGGGCATCAGCCCCAGCATTTT
CDR3aa: CASRPDRGHQPQHF

abundance: few
d_gene: TRBD2
v_gene: TRBV7-6
j_gene: TRBJ2-1
len: 16
CDR3nt: TGTGCTAGCAGTCCGATCGGACTAGCGCCTAACAATGAGCAGTTCTTC
CDR3aa: CASSPIGLAPNNEQFF

abundance: -
d_gene: TRBD1
v_gene: TRBV12-3/TRBV12-4
j_gene: TRBJ2-5
len: 15
CDR3nt: TGTGCCAGCAGCGGACAGGTTTTAAGCACCGGGGAGCTGTACTTC
CDR3aa: CASSGQVLSTGELYF

abundance: -
d_gene: -
v_gene: TRBV6-6
j_gene: TRBJ2-7
len: 15
CDR3nt: TGTGCCAGCAACGATCCGACGGGTAGCTCCTACGAGCAGTACTTC
CDR3aa: CASNDPTGSSYEQYF

abundance: -
d_gene: -
v_gene: TRBV6-1
j_gene: TRBJ2-1
len: 14
CDR3nt: TGTGCCAGCAGTCCCGACTACTCCTACAATGAGCAGTTCTTC
CDR3aa: CASSPDYSYNEQFF